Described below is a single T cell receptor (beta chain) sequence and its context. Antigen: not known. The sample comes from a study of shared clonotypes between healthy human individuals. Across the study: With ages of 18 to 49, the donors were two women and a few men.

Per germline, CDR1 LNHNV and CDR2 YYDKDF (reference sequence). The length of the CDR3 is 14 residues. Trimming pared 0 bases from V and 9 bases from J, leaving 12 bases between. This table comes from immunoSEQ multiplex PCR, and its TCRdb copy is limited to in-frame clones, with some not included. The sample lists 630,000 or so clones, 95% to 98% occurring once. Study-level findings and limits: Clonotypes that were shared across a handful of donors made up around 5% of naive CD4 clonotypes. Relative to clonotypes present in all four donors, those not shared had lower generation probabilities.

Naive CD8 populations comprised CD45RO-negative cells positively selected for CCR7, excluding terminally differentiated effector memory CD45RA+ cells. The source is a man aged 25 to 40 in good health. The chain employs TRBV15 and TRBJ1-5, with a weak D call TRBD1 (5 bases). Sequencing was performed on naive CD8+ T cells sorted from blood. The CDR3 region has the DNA TGTGCCACCAGCAGAGACAGGGCGATTGGGCCCCAGCATTTT. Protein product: CATSRDRAIGPQHF.